The clone carrying this TCR beta chain has only one observation. cDNA prepared by RNA extraction and subsequent reverse transcription served as the template for sequencing. Method: immunoSEQ multiplex PCR; TCRdb's copy keeps in-frame clones and lacks some. The data contain 200,000 to 250,000 clones, less than 65% of them seen just once; the ten biggest clones take up 4% to 5%. These data come from a study of CD8+ T cells in alopecia areata. For the study at large: Those treated were given oral tofacitinib at 5 to 10 mg twice daily. Tofacitinib lasted 6 to 18 months, then 6 months off drug.

Indicated treatment: oral pan-JAK inhibitor, 5-10 mg twice daily. The input for sequencing was CD4+ T cells sorted from blood, taken at week 4, from a patient treated with tofacitinib. The sequence was obtained from a human donor with alopecia areata.

CDR3 amino acids: CASSLRRGTQETQYF. The CDR3 DNA sequence: TGTGCCAGCAGCTTACGGCGGGGGACTCAAGAGACCCAGTACTTC. The gene calls are TRBV11-1 and TRBJ2-5; 7 nucleotides line up with TRBD2. V shed 2 bases and J 2 bases; nucleotides not matched to a gene: 5. The CDR3 contains 15 residues. In germline, CDR1 is SGHAT, CDR2 FQDESV (reference sequence).